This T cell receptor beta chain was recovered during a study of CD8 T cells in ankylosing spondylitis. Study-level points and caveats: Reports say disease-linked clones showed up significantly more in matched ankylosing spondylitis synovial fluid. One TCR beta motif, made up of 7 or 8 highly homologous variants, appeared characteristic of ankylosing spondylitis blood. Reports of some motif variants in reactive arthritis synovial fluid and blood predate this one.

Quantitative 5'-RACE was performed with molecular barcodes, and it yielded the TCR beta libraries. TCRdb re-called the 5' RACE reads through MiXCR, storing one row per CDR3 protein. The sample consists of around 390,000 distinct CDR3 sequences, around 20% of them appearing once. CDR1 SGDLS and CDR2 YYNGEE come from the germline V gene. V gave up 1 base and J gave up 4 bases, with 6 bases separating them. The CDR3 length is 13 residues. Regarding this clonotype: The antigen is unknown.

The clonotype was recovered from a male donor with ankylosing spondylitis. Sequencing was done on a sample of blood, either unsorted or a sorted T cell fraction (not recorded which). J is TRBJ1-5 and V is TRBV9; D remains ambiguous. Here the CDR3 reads CASSVQENQPQHF. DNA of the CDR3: TGTGCCAGCAGCGTACAGGAGAATCAGCCCCAGCATTTT. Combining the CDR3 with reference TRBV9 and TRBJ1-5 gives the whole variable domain DSGVTQTPKHLITATGQRVTLRCSPRSGDLSVYWYQQSLDQGLQFLIQYYNGEERAKGNILERFSAQQFPDLHSELNLSSLELGDSALYFCASSVQENQPQHFGDGTRLSIL.